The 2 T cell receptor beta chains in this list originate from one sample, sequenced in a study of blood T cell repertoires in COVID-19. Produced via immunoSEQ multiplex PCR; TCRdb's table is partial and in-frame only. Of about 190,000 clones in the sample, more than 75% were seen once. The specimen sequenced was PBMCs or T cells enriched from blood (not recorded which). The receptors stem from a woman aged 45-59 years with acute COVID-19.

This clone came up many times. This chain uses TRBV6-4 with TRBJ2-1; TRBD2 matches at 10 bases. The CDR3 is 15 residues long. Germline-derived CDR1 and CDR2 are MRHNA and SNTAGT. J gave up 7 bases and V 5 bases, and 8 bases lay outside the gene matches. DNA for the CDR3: TGTGCCAGCAGTAACGAGCGGGGGGGCTTTAATGAGCAGTTCTTC. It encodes CASSNERGGFNEQFF.

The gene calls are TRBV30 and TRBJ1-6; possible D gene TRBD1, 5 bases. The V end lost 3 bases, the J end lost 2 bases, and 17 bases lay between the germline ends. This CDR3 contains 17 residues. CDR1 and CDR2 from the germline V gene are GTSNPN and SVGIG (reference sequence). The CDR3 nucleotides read TGTGCCTGGAGCGGAGGGACCGACATCCCCTATAATTCACCCCTCCACTTT. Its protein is CAWSGGTDIPYNSPLHF.